This record looks at one TCR beta chain sequence and its context. Germline V gene lookup returns CDR1 GTSNPN and CDR2 SVGIG (reference sequence). The CDR3 is 12 amino acids. Trimming stripped 4 bases from V and 3 bases from J, with 9 bases between. The data were obtained in a study of blood T cells in healthy people across ages. Together with a sample-barcoded 5' primer, a J-beta primer mix was included in a second PCR lasting about 7 to 11 cycles. One entry per CDR3 protein, called by TCRdb with MiXCR from the 5' RACE reads. The table shows 1.8 million or so distinct CDR3 sequences, with more than 35% occurring only once.

The source material was blood. This TCR came from a human donor in good health. This chain uses TRBV30 with TRBJ1-1, with D perhaps TRBD1 (5 bases). The CDR3 loop is CAWMRGHTEAFF. The CDR3 DNA follows: TGTGCCTGGATGCGGGGCCACACTGAAGCTTTCTTT.